The 17 T cell receptor beta chains reported below all come from one sample, sequenced in a study of cytomegalovirus exposure and HLA in healthy donors. TCRdb's copy holds only in-frame clones and misses some; the assay was immunoSEQ multiplex PCR. The profile shows about 120,000 clones, roughly 90% of them singletons. Sequenced input: PBMCs. The source of these receptors is a woman aged 18-29 years in good health and CMV-seropositive.

The V call is TRBV7-2, the J call TRBJ2-1; weak D call: TRBD2 (5 bases). Germline CDR1 is SGHTA and CDR2 is FQGNSA. The CDR3 extends over 19 amino acids. V was shortened by 0 bases and J by 1 base, with 19 bases between the two germline ends. CDR3 sequence: CASSLASGHFPDSYNEQFF. The CDR3 region has the DNA TGTGCCAGCAGCTTAGCGAGCGGCCATTTCCCAGATTCCTACAATGAGCAGTTCTTC.

CDR3 nucleotides: TGCAGCGTTGGAATGAACAGCCGCATGAACACTGAAGCTTTCTTT. Translation gives CSVGMNSRMNTEAFF. This chain links TRBV29-1 with TRBJ1-1; D remains unclear. Germline CDR1 reads SQVTM; CDR2 reads ANQGSEA. The CDR3 has 15 amino acids. V gave up 4 bases and J gave up 0 bases, with 15 bases separating them.

The J gene is TRBJ2-3, the V gene TRBV6-1, with D uncertain. Germline V gene lookup returns CDR1 MNHNS and CDR2 SASEGT. Trimming pared 1 base from V and 2 bases from J, leaving 13 bases between. This CDR3 has 16 residues. Here the CDR3 reads CASSEGLVEITDTQYF. The CDR3 coding sequence is TGTGCCAGCAGTGAAGGTCTGGTCGAGATCACAGATACGCAGTATTTT.

This clone has only one observation. The rearrangement uses TRBV6-5 and TRBJ1-2, with D possibly TRBD1 on 5 matching bases. Germline V CDR1 and CDR2: MNHEY, SVGAGI. CDR3 length equals 16 residues. V was shortened by 4 bases and J by 4 bases, with 19 bases between the two germline ends. CDR3 sequence: CASSFQGVAFTYGYTF. The CDR3 DNA is TGTGCCAGCAGTTTTCAGGGTGTAGCCTTTACCTATGGCTACACCTTC.

This clone was counted a single time. The chain carries TRBV6-5 and TRBJ1-1; weak D call: TRBD1 (5 bases). The CDR3 covers 13 residues. V lost 0 bases and J 4 bases, leaving 6 bases between the germline ends. CDR1 and CDR2 (germline): MNHEY, SVGAGI. CDR3 sequence reads: CASSYSDSTEAFF. The CDR3 DNA reads as TGTGCCAGCAGTTACTCCGACAGCACTGAAGCTTTCTTT.

The J gene is TRBJ1-1, the V gene TRBV5-8, with D hard to call. CDR3 length: 10 residues. V lost 7 bases and J lost 7, with 8 bases in between. Germline-derived CDR1 and CDR2 are SGHTS and YDEGEE. CDR3 in DNA: TGTGCCAGCCGAGGTTATGAAGCTTTCTTT. Its protein product is CASRGYEAFF.

J is TRBJ2-5 and V is TRBV30, with TRBD2 matching over 7 bases. V shed 0 bases, J shed 0 bases, and the junction held 7 bases outside the gene matches. The CDR3 sequence is 16 residues long. CDR1 GTSNPN and CDR2 SVGIG come from the germline V gene (reference sequence). The CDR3 coding sequence is TGTGCCTGGAGTGTCGGTCGCGGGGGTTACCAAGAGACCCAGTACTTC. Translated, it gives CAWSVGRGGYQETQYF.

J is TRBJ2-7 and V is TRBV6-1, with D perhaps matching TRBD2 (5 bases). Germline CDR1 is MNHNS and CDR2 is SASEGT. The V gene lost 5 bases and the J gene lost 2 bases, with 16 bases spanning the gap. This CDR3 has 15 amino acids. CDR3 loop: CASSPVGNRAYEQYF. As DNA, the CDR3 is TGTGCCAGCAGTCCTGTCGGGAATAGGGCCTACGAGCAGTACTTC.

The sample holds one count of this clone. This rearrangement joins TRBV4-1 to TRBJ1-1, with D possibly matching TRBD1 (6 bases). V was shortened by 4 bases and J by 0 bases, with 12 bases between the two germline ends. CDR1 is MGHRA, CDR2 YSYEKL, per germline. The CDR3 covers 15 residues. CDR3 residues: CASSLPGQMNTEAFF. CDR3 bases: TGCGCCAGCAGCCTCCCCGGACAGATGAACACTGAAGCTTTCTTT.

This clone was counted once. V gene TRBV6-6 combines with J gene TRBJ2-7; TRBD1 might be the D (5 bases). The CDR3 covers 14 residues. The germline V gene encodes CDR1 MNHNY and CDR2 SVGAGI (reference sequence). V was trimmed by 2 bases and J by 7 bases, leaving 15 bases between them. Here the CDR3 DNA reads TGTGCCAGCAGTTACGATACCAGGGTGGGGGAGCAGTACTTC. This translates into CASSYDTRVGEQYF.

The V and J genes are TRBV6-5 and TRBJ1-2, with D perhaps TRBD1 (6 bases). Germline V gene data show CDR1 as MNHEY and CDR2 as SVGAGI. CDR3 length: 13 residues. V was clipped by 2 bases and J by 6 bases, with 10 bases between them. In nucleotides, the CDR3 is TGTGCCAGCAGTTACACTCGGACAGATGGCTACACCTTC. This encodes CASSYTRTDGYTF.

J is TRBJ1-2 and V is TRBV5-6; 7 bases map to TRBD1. Germline CDR1 is SGHDT and CDR2 is YYEEEE. The V and J ends lost 4 bases and 5 bases, in that order; junction bases with no gene match: 5. The CDR3 is 13 residues long. CDR3 DNA: TGTGCCAGCAGCGAGACAGGGATTTATGGCTACACCTTC. This codes for CASSETGIYGYTF.

This chain uses TRBV19 with TRBJ2-7; a possible D gene is TRBD1 (5 bases). The length of the CDR3 is 14 residues. Germline-derived CDR1 and CDR2 are LNHDA and SQIVND (reference sequence). The V end lost 8 bases, the J end lost 4 bases, and 18 bases lay between the germline ends. The CDR3: CASGGALGGYEQYF. Written as DNA, the CDR3 is TGTGCCAGTGGTGGGGCTTTAGGCGGATACGAGCAGTACTTC.

The V and J genes are TRBV25-1 and TRBJ1-2; 8 bases are shared with TRBD1. J lost 7 bases, V lost 2 bases, and 3 bases had no gene match. This CDR3 contains 13 residues. Germline lookup yields CDR1 MGHDK and CDR2 SYGVNS. In DNA form, the CDR3 reads TGTGCCAGCAGTGAACAGGGGGCTGGTGGCTACACCTTC. Protein sequence: CASSEQGAGGYTF.

V gene TRBV2 combines with J gene TRBJ2-3, with D possibly matching TRBD1 (6 bases). This CDR3 is 15 amino acids long. V lost 9 bases to trimming and J lost 6 bases, with 22 bases between them. The V gene's germline CDR1 is SNHLY and CDR2 FYNNEI. The CDR3 region has the DNA TGTGCCAGTTCTCAACAGGGATTCCCTCCCGATACGCAGTATTTT. Protein sequence: CASSQQGFPPDTQYF.

The chain recombines TRBV5-5 with TRBJ2-1; TRBD2 matches at 12 bases. The V and J ends lost 5 bases and 5 bases, in that order; junction bases with no gene match: 8. CDR1 is SGHKS, CDR2 YYEKEE, per germline (reference sequence). This CDR3 is 16 amino acids long. CDR3 region: CASSFGLAGPNNEQFF. The CDR3 DNA is TGTGCCAGCAGTTTCGGACTAGCGGGGCCCAACAATGAGCAGTTCTTC.

V and J are TRBV6-5 and TRBJ2-1, with D perhaps TRBD2 (5 bases). The CDR3 sequence is 15 residues long. V lost 5 bases to trimming and J lost 7 bases, with 18 bases between them. Germline-derived CDR1 and CDR2 are MNHEY and SVGAGI. The CDR3 DNA is TGTGCCAGCAGTCCATATAACGGACTTTTAAATGAGCAGTTCTTC. This translates into CASSPYNGLLNEQFF.